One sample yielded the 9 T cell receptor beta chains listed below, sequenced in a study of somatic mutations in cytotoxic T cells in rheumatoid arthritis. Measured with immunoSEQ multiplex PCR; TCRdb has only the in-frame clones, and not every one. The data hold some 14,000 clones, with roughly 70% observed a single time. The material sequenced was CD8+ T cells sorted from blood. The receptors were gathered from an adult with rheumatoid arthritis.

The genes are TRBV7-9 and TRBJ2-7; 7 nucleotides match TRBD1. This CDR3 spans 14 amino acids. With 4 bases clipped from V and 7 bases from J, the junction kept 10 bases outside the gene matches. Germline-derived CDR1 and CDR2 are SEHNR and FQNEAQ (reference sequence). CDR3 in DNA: TGTGCCAGCAGCTGGACAGGTCACGAGGGAGAGCAGTACTTC. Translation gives CASSWTGHEGEQYF.

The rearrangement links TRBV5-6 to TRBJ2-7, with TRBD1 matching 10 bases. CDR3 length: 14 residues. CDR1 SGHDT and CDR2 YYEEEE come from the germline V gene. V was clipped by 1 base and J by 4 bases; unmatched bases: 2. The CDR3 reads CASSLTGQGYEQYF. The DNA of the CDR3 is TGTGCCAGCAGCTTGACGGGACAGGGGTACGAGCAGTACTTC.

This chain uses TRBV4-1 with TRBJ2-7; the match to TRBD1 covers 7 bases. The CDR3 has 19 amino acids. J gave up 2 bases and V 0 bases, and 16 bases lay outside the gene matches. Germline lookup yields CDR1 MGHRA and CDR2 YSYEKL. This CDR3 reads CASSQEGSAGQVLTYEQYF. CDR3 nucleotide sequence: TGCGCCAGCAGCCAAGAAGGATCCGCCGGACAGGTGCTGACCTACGAGCAGTACTTC.

The CDR3 loop is CASSCPLQGAHGYTF. In DNA, the CDR3 is TGTGCCAGCAGTTGCCCTCTACAGGGGGCCCATGGCTACACCTTC. The rearrangement uses TRBV6-7 and TRBJ1-2, with 9 bases matching TRBD1. TRBV6-7 is an ORF, with its function uncertain. V shed 4 bases, J shed 6 bases, and the junction held 9 bases outside the gene matches. The CDR3 contains 15 residues.

DNA of the CDR3: TGTGCCAGCAGTGAATCTCTTGGGGGAACCCTCCACTTT. Its translation: CASSESLGGTLHF. The V and J genes are TRBV2 and TRBJ1-6; weak D call: TRBD1 (5 bases). Trimming removed 2 bases at V and 14 bases at J, with 13 bases between. There are 13 residues in the CDR3. CDR1 SNHLY and CDR2 FYNNEI come from the germline V gene.

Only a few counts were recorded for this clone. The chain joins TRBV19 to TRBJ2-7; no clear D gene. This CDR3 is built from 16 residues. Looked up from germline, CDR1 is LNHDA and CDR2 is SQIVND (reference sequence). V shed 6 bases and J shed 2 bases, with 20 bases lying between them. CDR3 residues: CASSPGDGVGTYEQYF. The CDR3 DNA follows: TGTGCCAGTAGCCCTGGGGATGGGGTAGGGACCTACGAGCAGTACTTC.

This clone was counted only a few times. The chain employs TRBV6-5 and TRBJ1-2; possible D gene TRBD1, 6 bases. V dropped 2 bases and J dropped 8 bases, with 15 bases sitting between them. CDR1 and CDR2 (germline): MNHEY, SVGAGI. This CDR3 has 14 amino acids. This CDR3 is CASSYLGGAEGYTF. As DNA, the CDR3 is TGTGCCAGCAGTTACCTGGGGGGGGCTGAAGGCTACACCTTC.

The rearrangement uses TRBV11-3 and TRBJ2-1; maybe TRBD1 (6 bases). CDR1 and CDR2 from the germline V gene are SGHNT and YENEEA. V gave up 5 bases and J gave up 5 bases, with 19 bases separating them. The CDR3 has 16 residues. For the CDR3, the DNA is TGTGCCAGCAGCGTACAGACAGGCCGATCAAACAATGAGCAGTTCTTC. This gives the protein CASSVQTGRSNNEQFF.

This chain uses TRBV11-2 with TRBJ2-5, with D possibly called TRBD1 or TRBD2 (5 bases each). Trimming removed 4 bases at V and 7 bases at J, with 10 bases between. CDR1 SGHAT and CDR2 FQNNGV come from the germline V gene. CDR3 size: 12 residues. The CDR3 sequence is CASSSEGWTQYF. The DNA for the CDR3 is TGTGCCAGCAGCTCCGAGGGGTGGACCCAGTACTTC. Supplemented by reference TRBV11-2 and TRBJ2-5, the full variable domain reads EAGVAQSPRYKIIEKRQSVAFWCNPISGHATLYWYQQILGQGPKLLIQFQNNGVVDDSQLPKDRFSAERLKGVDSTLKIQPAKLEDSAVYLCASSSEGWTQYFGPGTRLLVL.